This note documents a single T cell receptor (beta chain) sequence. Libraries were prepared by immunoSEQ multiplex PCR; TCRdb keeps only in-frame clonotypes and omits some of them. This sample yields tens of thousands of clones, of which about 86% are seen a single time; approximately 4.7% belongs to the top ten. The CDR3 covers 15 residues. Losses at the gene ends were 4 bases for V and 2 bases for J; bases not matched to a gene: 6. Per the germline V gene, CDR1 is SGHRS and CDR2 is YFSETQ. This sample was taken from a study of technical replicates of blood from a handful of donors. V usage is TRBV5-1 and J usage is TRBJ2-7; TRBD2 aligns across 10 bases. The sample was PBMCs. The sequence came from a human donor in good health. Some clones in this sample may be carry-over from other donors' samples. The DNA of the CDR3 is TGCGCCAGCAGCCTGCTAGCGGGGGAGACCTACGAGCAGTACTTC. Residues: CASSLLAGETYEQYF. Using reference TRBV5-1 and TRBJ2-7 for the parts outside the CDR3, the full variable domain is KAGVTQTPRYLIKTRGQQVTLSCSPISGHRSVSWYQQTPGQGLQFLFEYFSETQRNKGNFPGRFSGRQFSNSRSEMNVSTLELGDSALYLCASSLLAGETYEQYFGPGTRLTVT.